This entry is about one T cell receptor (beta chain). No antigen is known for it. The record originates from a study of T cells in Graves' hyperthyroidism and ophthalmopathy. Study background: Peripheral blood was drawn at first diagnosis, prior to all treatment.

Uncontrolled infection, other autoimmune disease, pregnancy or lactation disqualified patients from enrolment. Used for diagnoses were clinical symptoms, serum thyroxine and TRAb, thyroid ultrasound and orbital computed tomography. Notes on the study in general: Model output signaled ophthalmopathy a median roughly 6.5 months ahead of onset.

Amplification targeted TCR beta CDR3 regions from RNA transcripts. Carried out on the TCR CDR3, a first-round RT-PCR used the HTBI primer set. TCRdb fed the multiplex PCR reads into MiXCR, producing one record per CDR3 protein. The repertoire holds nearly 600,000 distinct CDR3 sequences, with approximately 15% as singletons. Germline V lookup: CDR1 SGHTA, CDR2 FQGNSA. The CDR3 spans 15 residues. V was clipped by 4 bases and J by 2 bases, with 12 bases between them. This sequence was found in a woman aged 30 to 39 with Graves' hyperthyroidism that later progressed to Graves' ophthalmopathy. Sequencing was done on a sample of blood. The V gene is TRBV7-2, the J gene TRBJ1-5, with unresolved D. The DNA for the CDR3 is TGTGCCAGCAGCTCACGGGTATGGGGCAATCAGCCCCAGCATTTT. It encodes CASSSRVWGNQPQHF.